What follows describes a single T cell receptor beta chain. The antigen remains undetermined. One entry per CDR3 protein, called by TCRdb with MiXCR from the RACE reads. Of over 35,000 distinct CDR3 sequences in the sample, about 13% are singletons; the top ten hold 2% to 2.5%. The data belong to a study of human T cells and chemical hapten exposure. For the study at large: All patients underwent weekly scalp dosing with diphenylcyclopropenone for the full roughly 22-week study. Epicutaneous patch tests delivered 0.01% DPC to the upper back, with evaluation at 6 days.

Time point noted: patch test 3, about 24 weeks after DPC sensitization. The treatment here: therapeutic diphenylcyclopropenone sensitization with weekly scalp DPC. Unseparated into fractions, whole blood served as the source from which total RNA was extracted. Study-wide results and caveats: Positively correlated with patch test score were the counts of PT1 expanded TCRs.

Germline CDR1 is SGDLS and CDR2 is YYNGEE. The CDR3 has 14 amino acids. The V gene lost 0 bases and the J gene lost 4 bases, with 7 bases spanning the gap. This sequence was found in a woman aged 40 to 55 with alopecia areata. Some clones in this sample may be carry-over from other donors' samples. The chain employs TRBV9 and TRBJ2-2; the D gene is possibly TRBD1 (6 bases). Specimen: whole blood, collected in connection with sensitization to the hapten diphenylcyclopropenone (DPC). The CDR3 DNA reads as TGTGCCAGCAGCGTAGCAGGGGTCACCGGGGAGCTGTTTTTT. It is translated as CASSVAGVTGELFF.